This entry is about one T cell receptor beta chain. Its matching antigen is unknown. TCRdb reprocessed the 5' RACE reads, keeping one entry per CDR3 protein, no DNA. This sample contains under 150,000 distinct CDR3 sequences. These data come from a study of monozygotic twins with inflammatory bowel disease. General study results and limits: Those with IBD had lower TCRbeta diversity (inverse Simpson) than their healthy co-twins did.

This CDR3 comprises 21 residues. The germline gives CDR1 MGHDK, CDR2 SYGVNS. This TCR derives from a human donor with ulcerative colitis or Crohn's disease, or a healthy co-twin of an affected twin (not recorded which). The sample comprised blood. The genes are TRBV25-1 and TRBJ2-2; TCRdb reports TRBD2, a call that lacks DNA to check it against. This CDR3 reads CASSKEPQPGSGGENTGELFF. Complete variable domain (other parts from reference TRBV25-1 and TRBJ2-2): EADIYQTPRYLVIGTGKKITLECSQTMGHDKMYWYQQDPGMELHLIHYSYGVNSTEKGDLSSESTVSRIRTEHFPLTLESARPSHTSQYLCASSKEPQPGSGGENTGELFFGEGSRLTVL.